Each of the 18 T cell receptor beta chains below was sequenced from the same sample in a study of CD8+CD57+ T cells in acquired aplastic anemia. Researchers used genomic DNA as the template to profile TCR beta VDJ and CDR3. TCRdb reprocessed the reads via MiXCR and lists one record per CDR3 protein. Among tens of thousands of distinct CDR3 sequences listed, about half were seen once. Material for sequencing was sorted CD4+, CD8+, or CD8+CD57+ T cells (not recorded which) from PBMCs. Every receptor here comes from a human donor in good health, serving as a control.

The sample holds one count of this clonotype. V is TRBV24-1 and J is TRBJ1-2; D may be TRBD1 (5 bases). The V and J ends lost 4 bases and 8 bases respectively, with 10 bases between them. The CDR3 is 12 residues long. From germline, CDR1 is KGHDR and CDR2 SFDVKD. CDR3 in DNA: TGTGCCACCAGTGACAGGGTAGCCGGCTACACCTTC. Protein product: CATSDRVAGYTF.

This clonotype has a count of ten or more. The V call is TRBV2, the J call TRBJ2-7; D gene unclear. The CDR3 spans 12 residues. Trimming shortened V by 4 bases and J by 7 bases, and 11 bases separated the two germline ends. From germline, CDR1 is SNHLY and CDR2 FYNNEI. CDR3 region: CASSGWEDEQYF. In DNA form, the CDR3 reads TGTGCCAGCAGTGGTTGGGAAGATGAGCAGTACTTC.

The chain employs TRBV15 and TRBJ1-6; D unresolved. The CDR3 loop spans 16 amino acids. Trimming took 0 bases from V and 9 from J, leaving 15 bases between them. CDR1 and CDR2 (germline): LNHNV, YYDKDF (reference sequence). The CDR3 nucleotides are TGTGCCACCAGCAGAGATCGCGGGAGGGAGTTTTCACCCCTCCACTTT. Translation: CATSRDRGREFSPLHF.

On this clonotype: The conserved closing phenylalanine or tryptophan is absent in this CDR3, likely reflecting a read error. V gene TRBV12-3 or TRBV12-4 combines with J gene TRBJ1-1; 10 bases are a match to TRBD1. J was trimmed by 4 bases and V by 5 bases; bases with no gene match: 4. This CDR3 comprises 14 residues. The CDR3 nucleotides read TGTGCCAGCAGTCGGACAGGGGGAGGCACTGAAGCTTTCTCT. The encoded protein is CASSRTGGGTEAFS.

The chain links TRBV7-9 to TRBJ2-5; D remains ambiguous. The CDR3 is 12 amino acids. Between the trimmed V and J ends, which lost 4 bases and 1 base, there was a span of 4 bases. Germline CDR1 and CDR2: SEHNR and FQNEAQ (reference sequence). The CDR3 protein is CASSSIQETQYF. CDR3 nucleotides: TGTGCCAGCAGCTCCATCCAAGAGACCCAGTACTTC.

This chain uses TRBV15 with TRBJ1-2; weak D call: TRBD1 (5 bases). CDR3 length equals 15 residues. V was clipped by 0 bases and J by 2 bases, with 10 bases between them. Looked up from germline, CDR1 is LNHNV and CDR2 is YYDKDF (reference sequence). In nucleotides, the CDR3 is TGTGCCACCAGCAGAGATAGATGGGGCAACTATGGCTACACCTTC. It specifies CATSRDRWGNYGYTF. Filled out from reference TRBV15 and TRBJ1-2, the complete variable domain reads DAMVIQNPRYQVTQFGKPVTLSCSQTLNHNVMYWYQQKSSQAPKLLFHYYDKDFNNEADTPDNFQSRRPNTSFCFLDIRSPGLGDTAMYLCATSRDRWGNYGYTFGSGTRLTVV.

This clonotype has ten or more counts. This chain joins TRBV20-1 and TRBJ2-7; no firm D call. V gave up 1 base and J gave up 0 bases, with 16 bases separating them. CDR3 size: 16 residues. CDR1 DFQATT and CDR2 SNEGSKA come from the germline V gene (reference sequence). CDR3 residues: CSARVSGLKSSYEQYF. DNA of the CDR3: TGCAGTGCTAGAGTCTCAGGTCTAAAGAGCTCCTACGAGCAGTACTTC.

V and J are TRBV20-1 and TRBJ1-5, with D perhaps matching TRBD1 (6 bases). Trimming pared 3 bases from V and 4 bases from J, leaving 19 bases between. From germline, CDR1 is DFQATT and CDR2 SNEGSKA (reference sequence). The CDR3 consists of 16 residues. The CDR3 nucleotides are TGCAGTGCTAGCTTTCCGACAGGACGAGAAAATCAGCCCCAGCATTTT. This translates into CSASFPTGRENQPQHF.

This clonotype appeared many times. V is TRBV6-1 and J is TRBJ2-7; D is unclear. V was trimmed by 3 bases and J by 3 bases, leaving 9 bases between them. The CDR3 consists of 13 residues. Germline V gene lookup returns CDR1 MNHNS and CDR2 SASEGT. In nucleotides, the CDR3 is TGTGCCAGCAGTGATTGGAAACACTACGAGCAGTACTTC. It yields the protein CASSDWKHYEQYF.

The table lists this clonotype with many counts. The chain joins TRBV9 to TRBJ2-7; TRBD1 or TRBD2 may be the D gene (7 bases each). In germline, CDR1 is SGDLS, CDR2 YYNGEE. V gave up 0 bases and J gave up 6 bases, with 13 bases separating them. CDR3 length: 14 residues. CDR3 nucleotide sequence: TGTGCCAGCAGCGTAGCTCAGGGGGGGAGCGAGCAGTACTTC. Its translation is CASSVAQGGSEQYF.

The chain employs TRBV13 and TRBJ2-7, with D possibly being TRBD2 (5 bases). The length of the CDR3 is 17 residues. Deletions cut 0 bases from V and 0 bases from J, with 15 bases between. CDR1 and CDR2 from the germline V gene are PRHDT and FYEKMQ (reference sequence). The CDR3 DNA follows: TGTGCCAGCAGCTTAGGGGACTCGGACCGACTCTCCTACGAGCAGTACTTC. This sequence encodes CASSLGDSDRLSYEQYF.

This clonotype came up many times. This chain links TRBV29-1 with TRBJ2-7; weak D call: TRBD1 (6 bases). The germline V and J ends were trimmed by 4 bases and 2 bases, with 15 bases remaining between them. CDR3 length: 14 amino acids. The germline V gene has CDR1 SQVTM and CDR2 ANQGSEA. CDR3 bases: TGCAGCGTTGCTGCCGGGACACCAACCTACGAGCAGTACTTC. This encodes CSVAAGTPTYEQYF.

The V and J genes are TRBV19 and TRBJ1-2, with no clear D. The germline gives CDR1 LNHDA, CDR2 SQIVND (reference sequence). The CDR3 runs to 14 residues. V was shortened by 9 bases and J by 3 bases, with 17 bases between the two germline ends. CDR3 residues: CASKRFQVDYGYTF. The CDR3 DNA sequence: TGTGCCAGCAAACGATTCCAGGTTGACTATGGCTACACCTTC.

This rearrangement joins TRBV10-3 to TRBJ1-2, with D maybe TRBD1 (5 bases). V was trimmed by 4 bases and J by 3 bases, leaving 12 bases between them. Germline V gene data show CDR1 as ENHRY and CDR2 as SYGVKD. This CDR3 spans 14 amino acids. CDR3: CAISVAGTDYGYTF. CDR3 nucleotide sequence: TGTGCCATCAGTGTAGCCGGGACGGACTATGGCTACACCTTC.

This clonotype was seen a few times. CDR3 loop: CSAQSGTTGELFF. CDR3 nucleotide sequence: TGCAGTGCTCAATCCGGGACTACCGGGGAGCTGTTTTTT. V and J are TRBV20-1 and TRBJ2-2; TRBD2 might be the D (6 bases). Per the germline V gene, CDR1 is DFQATT and CDR2 is SNEGSKA (reference sequence). Trimming pared 5 bases from V and 5 bases from J, leaving 12 bases between. The CDR3 is 13 residues long.

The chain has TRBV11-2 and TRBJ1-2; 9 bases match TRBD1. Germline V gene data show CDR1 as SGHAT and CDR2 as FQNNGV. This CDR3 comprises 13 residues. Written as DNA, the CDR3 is TGTCACAGTGACCCGGGACAGGGACATGGCTACACCTTC. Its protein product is CHSDPGQGHGYTF. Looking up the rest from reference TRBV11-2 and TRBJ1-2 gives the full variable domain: EAGVAQSPRYKIIEKRQSVAFWCNPISGHATLYWYQQILGQGPKLLIQFQNNGVVDDSQLPKDRFSAERLKGVDSTLKIQPAKLEDSAVYLCHSDPGQGHGYTFGSGTRLTVV.

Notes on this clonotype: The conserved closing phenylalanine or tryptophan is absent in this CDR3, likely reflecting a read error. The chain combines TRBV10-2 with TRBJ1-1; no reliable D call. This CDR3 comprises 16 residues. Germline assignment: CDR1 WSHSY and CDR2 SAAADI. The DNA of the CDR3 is TGCGCCATCAGTGAAGGAAGTACGGGGAAGGGCACTGAAGCTTTCTCT. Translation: CAISEGSTGKGTEAFS.

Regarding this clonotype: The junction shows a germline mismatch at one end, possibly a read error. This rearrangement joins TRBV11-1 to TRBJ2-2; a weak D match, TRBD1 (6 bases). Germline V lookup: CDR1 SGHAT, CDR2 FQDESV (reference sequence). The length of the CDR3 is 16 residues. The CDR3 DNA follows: TGTGCCAGCAGCCTCGACAGGAAGCAGAACACCGGGGAGCTGTCTTTT. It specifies CASSLDRKQNTGELSF. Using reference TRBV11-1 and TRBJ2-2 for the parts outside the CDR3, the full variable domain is EAEVAQSPRYKITEKSQAVAFWCDPISGHATLYWYRQILGQGPELLVQFQDESVVDDSQLPKDRFSAERLKGVDSTLKIQPAELGDSAMYLCASSLDRKQNTGELSFGEGSRLTVL.